This T cell receptor beta chain comes out of a study of T cells in localized non-small cell lung cancer (dated by TCRdb to about 2020). Some background on the complete study: T cell repertoires of 236 early-stage NSCLC patients were analyzed, with tumors being compared against uninvolved tumor-adjacent lungs. A mean age of around 69 years was recorded for the NSCLC patients, of whom more than 120 were male and some 100 were female. The cohort comprised around 250 treatment-naïve NSCLC patients with resected, localized lung tumors.

This clone was detected only a few times. What this receptor recognizes is not known. The input lacks base qualities; no much larger clone sits a single base away. The immunoSEQ Assay was used to sequence TCR beta CDR3 regions from DNA. Concerning the study's data processing: T cell density was computed as TCR beta template counts normalized to usable DNA estimated by amplifying housekeeping genes. Using the preseqR package, richness was estimated by extrapolating to 120,000 templates for tissue samples and 400,000 templates for PBMC samples. Clonality was defined by subtracting Pielou's evenness from one. Tissue-enriched TCRs were identified by differential abundance testing using productive amino-acid clonotypes, minimum total count 5 and alpha 0.1. The Jaccard Index and the Morisita Overlap Index were used to measure how much the repertoires overlapped between compartments. GLIPH grouped TCR beta CDR3s together with public tetramer-defined viral CDR3s, and a viral motif had to include at least three viral sequences and show V-gene enrichment. This immuneACCESS table, as held by TCRdb, lists in-frame sequences with V and J called but not all clones. Of the missing ones, under half trace to an unresolved V gene in checked studies; the others have no known cause. From that table come the V and J calls and clone size; the DNA was used to work out D and trimming. In all, the sample holds about 54,000 clones, and about 83% of those were seen once. The ten largest account for about 20% of the sample.

At diagnosis, tumor, uninvolved tumor-adjacent lung and peripheral blood were collected and then preserved as a mix of FFPE and fresh-frozen material. For TCR repertoire profiling, blood samples were analyzed as peripheral blood mononuclear cells. Overall study results and their limits: Because multi-region tumor sequencing was not done, intratumor heterogeneity could not be ruled out. Uninvolved tumor-adjacent lung showed the highest T cell clonality, higher than tumor, which suggests more focused antigenic responses in the uninvolved tumor-adjacent lung. Of the top 100 tumor clones, a median of 57 were detected in paired uninvolved adjacent lung; under 30 were also among that lung's top 100. Longer overall survival was associated with higher T cell density in blood, whereas shorter survival was associated with higher clonality in adjacent lung. Because the study design was exploratory, TCR variables were selected using unadjusted p-values without false-discovery rate correction.

The junction carries 9 bases between V and J, which are trimmed by 0 bases and 6 bases respectively. Spanning cysteine to phenylalanine, the CDR3 consists of 13 amino acids. Of all the DNA, just the CDR3 is kept, 39 bases in frame from base 1. According to the germline V gene, CDR1 reads SGHDN and CDR2 reads FVKESK. The sample was peripheral blood, taken before any cancer treatment. This sequence uses TRBV14 and TRBJ2-7, with the identity of the D gene unclear. This TCR was sampled from a female donor at least 60 years old with stage II squamous cell lung carcinoma. The CDR3 sequence is CASSQDLVSEQYF. The DNA reads as follows: TGTGCCAGCAGCCAAGACTTAGTTAGCGAGCAGTACTTC.